The text below deals with one T cell receptor (beta chain). Specified treatment: around 19 received Ad26.COV2.S at low or high dose, single or two shots; a few received placebo; per-sample allocation not given. Day 63 after the first injection of vaccine or placebo was the sampling time. The V and J ends lost 4 bases and 5 bases respectively, with 11 bases between them. CDR1 is SNHLY, CDR2 FYNNEI, per germline. The CDR3 consists of 13 residues. This specimen comes from a study of Ad26.COV2.S vaccination and SARS-CoV-2 variants. Some clones are missing from TCRdb's copy, which holds only in-frame ones; the method was immunoSEQ multiplex PCR. The sample consists of hundreds of thousands of clones, over 80% of them appearing once.

The sequencing used peripheral blood, collected in a trial of Ad26.COV2.S vaccine versus placebo. The TCR originated in a person between 18 and 59 years old who received the Ad26.COV2.S COVID-19 vaccine or a placebo. V gene TRBV2 combines with J gene TRBJ1-1, with a weak D call TRBD1 (5 bases). CDR3 protein: CASSGPRGTEAFF. CDR3 DNA sequence: TGTGCCAGCAGTGGACCAAGGGGAACTGAAGCTTTCTTT.